The 30 T cell receptor beta chains below all came from one sample that was sequenced in a study of CD8 T cells in Susac syndrome. A quantity of about 0.5 to 1 ug RNA underwent reverse transcription using random hexamers. TCRdb itself ran the immunoSEQ multiplex PCR reads through MiXCR, one entry per CDR3 protein. The data contain 250,000 to 300,000 distinct CDR3 sequences, roughly 84% of them seen just once; the ten biggest clones take up 0.11%. Source material: CD8+ T cells from PBMCs. The receptors come from a human donor with multiple sclerosis.

CDR3 protein: CASSIGSGWTEMNTEAFF. The CDR3 nucleotides are TGTGCCAGTAGTATCGGTTCCGGGTGGACAGAAATGAACACTGAAGCTTTCTTT. The chain links TRBV19 to TRBJ1-1, with D maybe TRBD1 (6 bases). Germline CDR1 is LNHDA and CDR2 is SQIVND (reference sequence). The CDR3 has 18 residues. The V end lost 3 bases, the J end lost 0 bases, and 20 bases lay between the germline ends.

The chain couples TRBV10-2 to TRBJ2-1; D perhaps matches TRBD2 (6 bases). V was clipped by 6 bases and J by 10 bases, with 13 bases between them. The CDR3 consists of 12 residues. Germline V lookup: CDR1 WSHSY, CDR2 SAAADI. The CDR3 sequence: CASSHETREQFF. CDR3 DNA sequence: TGCGCCAGCAGCCATGAGACTAGAGAGCAGTTCTTC.

The V and J genes are TRBV7-9 and TRBJ2-5; 9 nucleotides align to TRBD1. CDR1 is SEHNR, CDR2 FQNEAQ, per germline (reference sequence). The junction had 8 bases not matched to a gene; V was cut back by 1 base and J by 5 bases. The CDR3 extends over 16 amino acids. The CDR3 protein is CASSLGPTGGMETQYF. The CDR3 DNA sequence: TGTGCCAGCAGCTTAGGCCCCACAGGGGGCATGGAGACCCAGTACTTC.

The chain is built from TRBV6-4 and TRBJ2-5, with D perhaps TRBD2 (7 bases). CDR1 MRHNA and CDR2 SNTAGT come from the germline V gene. The CDR3 length is 13 residues. V lost 3 bases and J lost 3, with 8 bases in between. CDR3 coding DNA: TGTGCCAGCAGTGAAGGGGGGGAAGAGACCCAGTACTTC. As protein: CASSEGGEETQYF.

The chain combines TRBV27 with TRBJ2-7, with 12 positions matching TRBD1. Germline values: CDR1 MNHEY, CDR2 SMNVEV (reference sequence). J gave up 2 bases and V 4 bases, and 6 bases lay outside the gene matches. CDR3 length: 16 residues. This CDR3 is CASSSRGQGAPYEQYF. In nucleotides, the CDR3 is TGTGCCAGCAGTTCCCGGGGACAGGGGGCCCCCTACGAGCAGTACTTC.

The chain is built from TRBV7-9 and TRBJ1-1, with D tentatively TRBD1 (6 bases). Germline CDR1 SEHNR, CDR2 FQNEAQ (reference sequence). The CDR3 totals 14 residues. V was clipped by 8 bases and J by 0 bases, with 13 bases between them. The CDR3 DNA reads TGTGCCAGCGAGGGGGGCAGTCTGAACACTGAAGCTTTCTTT. This translates into CASEGGSLNTEAFF. The whole variable domain, remainder taken from reference TRBV7-9 and TRBJ1-1, is DTGVSQNPRHKITKRGQNVTFRCDPISEHNRLYWYRQTLGQGPEFLTYFQNEAQLEKSRLLSDRFSAERPKGSFSTLEIQRTEQGDSAMYLCASEGGSLNTEAFFGQGTRLTVV.

J is TRBJ1-2 and V is TRBV28; tentative D call: TRBD1 (5 bases). Trimming removed 3 bases from V and 5 bases from J, with 13 bases in between. Germline-derived CDR1 and CDR2 are MDHEN and SYDVKM. This CDR3 is built from 14 residues. Written as DNA, the CDR3 is TGTGCCAGCAGTTTGACCGGGACGGGGTATGGCTACACCTTC. It yields the protein CASSLTGTGYGYTF.

This chain connects TRBV9 to TRBJ2-1; D not resolved. Trimming stripped 0 bases from V and 7 bases from J, with 11 bases between. The germline gives CDR1 SGDLS, CDR2 YYNGEE. The CDR3 contains 14 residues. CDR3 nucleotides: TGTGCCAGCAGCGTAGAATGGTCCGGTAATGAGCAGTTCTTC. It is translated as CASSVEWSGNEQFF.

This clonotype came up a few times. J is TRBJ2-1 and V is TRBV27; 12 nucleotides match TRBD2. This CDR3 is 16 amino acids long. The germline V gene encodes CDR1 MNHEY and CDR2 SMNVEV (reference sequence). V lost 5 bases to trimming and J lost 8 bases; unmatched junction nucleotides: 10. DNA for the CDR3: TGTGCCAGCAGTGCCCTAGCGGGAGGGCCCTCTGATGAGCAGTTCTTC. Its protein is CASSALAGGPSDEQFF.

The chain recombines TRBV12-3 or TRBV12-4 with TRBJ2-7; 7 bases agree with TRBD1. Trimming took 2 bases from V and 3 from J; bases not matched to a gene: 4. This CDR3 has 14 residues. CDR3 in DNA: TGTGCCAGCAGTTTAAACAGGGGTTTCTACGAGCAGTACTTC. Residues: CASSLNRGFYEQYF.

The chain links TRBV9 to TRBJ2-6; no clear D. V shed 1 base and J shed 0 bases, with 11 bases lying between them. Germline V gene lookup returns CDR1 SGDLS and CDR2 YYNGEE. CDR3 size: 17 residues. The CDR3 bases are TGTGCCAGCAGCGTACCAGCAACCAGCTCTGGGGCCAACGTCCTGACTTTC. It codes for CASSVPATSSGANVLTF.

The chain couples TRBV5-6 to TRBJ2-3; possible D gene TRBD2, 6 bases. Germline V CDR1 and CDR2: SGHDT, YYEEEE. V lost 4 bases to trimming and J lost 6 bases, with 18 bases between them. CDR3 length equals 15 residues. The CDR3 here is CASSRPGLGRDTQYF. CDR3 nucleotide sequence: TGTGCCAGCAGCCGGCCGGGACTTGGGAGGGATACGCAGTATTTT. The whole variable domain, filled in from reference TRBV5-6 and TRBJ2-3, reads DAGVTQSPTHLIKTRGQQVTLRCSPKSGHDTVSWYQQALGQGPQFIFQYYEEEERQRGNFPDRFSGHQFPNYSSELNVNALLLGDSALYLCASSRPGLGRDTQYFGPGTRLTVL.

The rearrangement links TRBV12-5 to TRBJ2-1; possible D gene TRBD2, 5 bases. The CDR3 spans 10 residues. The V end was cut by 6 bases, the J end by 15 bases, with 12 bases between. The V gene's germline CDR1 is LGHNT and CDR2 FRNRAP. Here the CDR3 reads CASGDSSGFF. The CDR3 coding sequence is TGTGCTAGTGGGGACTCCTCTGGGTTCTTC. The full variable domain, rest sourced from reference TRBV12-5 and TRBJ2-1, is DARVTQTPRHKVTEMGQEVTMRCQPILGHNTVFWYRQTMMQGLELLAYFRNRAPLDDSGMPKDRFSAEMPDATLATLKIQPSEPRDSAVYFCASGDSSGFFGPGTRLTVL.

The chain couples TRBV28 to TRBJ1-1, with TRBD1 as a possible D gene (6 bases). In germline, CDR1 is MDHEN, CDR2 SYDVKM. This CDR3 contains 19 residues. V was cut by 5 bases and J by 4 bases, with 29 bases left in between. Here the CDR3 reads CASSHRFRQGRFRSTEAFF. As DNA, the CDR3 is TGTGCCAGCAGTCACCGCTTTCGGCAGGGGAGATTTCGGTCCACTGAAGCTTTCTTT.

This clonotype was seen only a few times. The chain joins TRBV10-3 to TRBJ2-7; the match to TRBD2 covers 10 bases. With 11 bases clipped from V and 3 bases from J, the junction kept 7 bases outside the gene matches. CDR1 and CDR2 (germline): ENHRY, SYGVKD. The CDR3 totals 13 residues. The CDR3 sequence is CAVSGTSDYEQYF. CDR3 nucleotide sequence: TGTGCCGTTTCCGGGACTAGCGACTACGAGCAGTACTTC.

This sequence joins TRBV15 and TRBJ2-1, with 9 positions matching TRBD2. Germline lookup yields CDR1 LNHNV and CDR2 YYDKDF (reference sequence). There are 18 residues in the CDR3. With V trimmed by 0 bases and J by 7 bases, 13 bases remained unmatched. The CDR3 region has the DNA TGTGCCACCAGCAGAGATAGTGGTGGCAGCGGGAGGCCTAATGAGCAGTTCTTC. It yields the protein CATSRDSGGSGRPNEQFF.

This clonotype was observed once. The chain carries TRBV27 and TRBJ1-5; D might be TRBD1 (5 bases). The CDR3 spans 15 residues. The germline V gene encodes CDR1 MNHEY and CDR2 SMNVEV (reference sequence). V lost 5 bases, J lost 3 bases, and 14 bases lay in between. In DNA, the CDR3 is TGTGCCAGCAGTATCGGGACTTCGATCAATCAGCCCCAGCATTTT. It yields the protein CASSIGTSINQPQHF.

This clonotype was detected once. The V call is TRBV13, the J call TRBJ2-1; D remains ambiguous. There are 17 residues in the CDR3. Germline V gene sequence: CDR1 PRHDT, CDR2 FYEKMQ (reference sequence). Trimming left V 4 bases short and J 0 bases short, with 16 bases between. CDR3 protein: CASSSSHSVASYNEQFF. The CDR3 region has the DNA TGTGCCAGCAGCTCCTCCCATAGTGTGGCCTCCTACAATGAGCAGTTCTTC.

The V and J genes are TRBV7-2 and TRBJ2-1, with D perhaps matching TRBD1 (5 bases). V lost 8 bases and J lost 2, with 13 bases in between. The CDR3 runs to 14 residues. CDR1 and CDR2 from the germline V gene are SGHTA and FQGNSA. Here the CDR3 DNA reads TGTGCCAGCTGCCTTTGGGGCCCCTACAATGAGCAGTTCTTC. Its translation: CASCLWGPYNEQFF.

The V and J genes are TRBV2 and TRBJ2-3; D remains unclear. Trimming left V 4 bases short and J 2 bases short, with 19 bases between. Germline V CDR1 and CDR2: SNHLY, FYNNEI. The CDR3 spans 17 residues. The CDR3 protein is CASSGLPGGGFTDTQYF. CDR3 nucleotide sequence: TGTGCCAGCAGTGGGCTCCCCGGCGGCGGATTCACAGATACGCAGTATTTT.

V and J are TRBV10-1 and TRBJ2-7, with TRBD2 as a possible D gene (5 bases). V lost 0 bases to trimming and J lost 3 bases, with 9 bases between them. The germline CDR1 and CDR2 sequences are WNHNN and SYGVQD (reference sequence). The CDR3 covers 14 residues. CDR3 protein: CASSESDSYYEQYF. For the CDR3, the DNA is TGCGCCAGCAGTGAGTCGGACTCCTACTACGAGCAGTACTTC.

In this sample, this clonotype turned up a few times. The CDR3: CASSISDTYEQYF. Written as DNA, the CDR3 is TGTGCCAGTAGTATATCGGACACCTACGAGCAGTACTTC. The chain joins TRBV19 to TRBJ2-7; tentatively, D is TRBD1 (5 bases). Trimming left V 2 bases short and J 2 bases short, with 7 bases between. Germline V gene data show CDR1 as LNHDA and CDR2 as SQIVND (reference sequence). CDR3 size: 13 residues.

The gene calls are TRBV20-1 and TRBJ2-3, with 7 nucleotides matching TRBD2. Per germline, CDR1 DFQATT and CDR2 SNEGSKA (reference sequence). V gave up 2 bases and J gave up 5 bases; unmatched junction bases: 7. This CDR3 contains 14 residues. Written as DNA, the CDR3 is TGCAGTGCTAGATTGGTCCTAGCGGAAGATACGCAGTATTTT. Its translation: CSARLVLAEDTQYF.

This rearrangement joins TRBV27 to TRBJ1-2; D is uncertain. The CDR3 is 17 residues long. CDR1 is MNHEY, CDR2 SMNVEV, per germline (reference sequence). V was pared by 6 bases and J by 4 bases, with 24 bases between. Written as DNA, the CDR3 is TGTGCCAGCAGCAATAAGGGAGAGCCCAAGACTATCTATGGCTACACCTTC. Residues: CASSNKGEPKTIYGYTF.

The V call is TRBV28, the J call TRBJ2-3, with TRBD2 as a possible D gene (5 bases). Trimming took off 6 bases at V and 0 bases at J, with 10 bases between the two ends. Germline-derived CDR1 and CDR2 are MDHEN and SYDVKM. This CDR3 is 14 amino acids long. This CDR3 is CASRRPSSTDTQYF. The CDR3 DNA reads as TGTGCCAGCAGGCGGCCTAGCAGCACAGATACGCAGTATTTT. The variable domain in full, completed from reference TRBV28 and TRBJ2-3, reads DVKVTQSSRYLVKRTGEKVFLECVQDMDHENMFWYRQDPGLGLRLIYFSYDVKMKEKGDIPEGYSVSREKKERFSLILESASTNQTSMYLCASRRPSSTDTQYFGPGTRLTVL.

V and J are TRBV30 and TRBJ2-3, with a possible D match to TRBD2 (7 bases). This CDR3 is built from 15 residues. Deletions cut 3 bases from V and 0 bases from J, with 13 bases between. Germline V CDR1 and CDR2: GTSNPN, SVGIG (reference sequence). The CDR3 bases are TGTGCCTGGAGCGGGGGGCGGCATAGCACAGATACGCAGTATTTT. It is translated as CAWSGGRHSTDTQYF.

This clonotype has only a few counts. The V call is TRBV7-8, the J call TRBJ2-7, with D possibly TRBD2 on 5 matching bases. This CDR3 contains 12 residues. V was trimmed by 5 bases and J by 4 bases, leaving 9 bases between them. Germline V gives CDR1 SGHVS, CDR2 FQNEAQ. CDR3 region: CASSAKRYEQYF. DNA for the CDR3: TGTGCCAGCAGCGCGAAGCGGTACGAGCAGTACTTC.

The chain links TRBV2 to TRBJ1-5; the match to TRBD1 covers 7 bases. The CDR3 extends over 14 amino acids. With 5 bases clipped from V and 9 bases from J, the junction kept 10 bases outside the gene matches. Per the germline V gene, CDR1 is SNHLY and CDR2 is FYNNEI. The CDR3 here is CASSKQGIFRPQHF. The CDR3, as DNA: TGTGCCAGCAGTAAACAGGGGATTTTCCGGCCCCAGCATTTT.

The chain carries TRBV5-6 and TRBJ2-7; tentatively, D is TRBD2 (5 bases). The CDR3 has 13 amino acids. CDR1 SGHDT and CDR2 YYEEEE come from the germline V gene. V was shortened by 6 bases and J by 6 bases, with 16 bases between the two germline ends. CDR3 nucleotide sequence: TGTGCCAGCACCACGCCGGGGATATCCGAGCAGTACTTC. Its protein product is CASTTPGISEQYF.

The chain employs TRBV6-1 and TRBJ2-2; unclear D gene. Germline V gene data show CDR1 as MNHNS and CDR2 as SASEGT. CDR3 length: 11 amino acids. Trimming pared 5 bases from V and 9 bases from J, leaving 7 bases between. The CDR3 nucleotides are TGTGCCAGCAGTATTAATTGGGAGCTGTTTTTT. It specifies CASSINWELFF.